The present T cell receptor beta chain was sequenced within a study of CD4 T cells in relation to SARS-CoV-2 and coronaviruses (dated by TCRdb to the early 2020s). Turning to the overall study: In the ViraFEST assay, PBMCs were grown with antigen for 10 to 11 days, and TCR beta CDR3s were then sequenced to identify antigen-specific clonal expansions. An HIV-1 Nef peptide pool or a culture without peptide was used as the negative reference condition. Patient-derived lymphoblastoid cell lines were used to map the HLA restriction of shared crossreactive spike epitopes. At the level of individual TCR clonotypes, the study measured memory CD4+ T cell crossreactivity between SARS-CoV-2 spike protein and common cold coronavirus spike proteins. The Adaptive Biotechnologies TCR-sequencing kit was used to sequence samples from a few pre-COVID donors and the naive versus memory experiments, whereas other data were Illumina-based. A different TCR-beta assay, based on Illumina, was used to sequence expansion assays from other donors in the study.

Overall results and qualifications from the work: Because no donor provided both pre-pandemic and post-infection samples, tracing the source of pre-existing responses was limited. Compared with monoreactive clones, crossreactive clones had significantly weaker SARS-CoV-2-driven expansion, a result consistent with antigenic imprinting. Crossreactivity analysis centred on spike protein, so crossreactivity against other viral proteins was not assessed. In roughly 65% of donors, memory CD4+ clonotypes turned up that crossrecognized SARS-CoV-2 and at least one common cold coronavirus spike. Small numbers of patients and of tested TCRs were a limitation of the study.

To note about this clone: Its binding antigen is unknown. Base qualities are not provided; no much larger clone lies one nucleotide away.

CD4+ T cells from unexposed donors were collected before the COVID-19 pandemic (2011-2018). After around 11 days of culture, CD4+ T cells were isolated with the EasySep CD4+ T cell isolation kit. Unexposed donor CD4+ T cells were tested for reactivity to SARS-CoV-2 S and N and four common cold coronavirus spike pools, as cell number allowed. Each well held roughly 2.1 million PBMCs cultured in IMDM containing about 5% human AB serum and approximately 9.3 IU/ml IL-2. Half of the culture medium was replaced with fresh IL-2-containing medium on days 3 and 7. In general, every peptide culture condition was set up in three replicate wells. The leukapheresis product used for the unexposed donors was purchased from a commercial source. Ficoll-Paque PLUS gradient centrifugation was used to isolate PBMCs from leukapheresis product or whole blood. The PBMCs went either fresh into the expansion assay or into cryopreservation at -140 degrees C. The QIAamp Micro DNA Kit was used to extract genomic DNA from the CD4+ T cells.

To prepare the library, the immunoSEQ multiplex PCR assay was applied. The original pipeline was this. Preprocessing removed nonproductive sequences and CDR3s not starting with C, not ending with F or W, or shorter than 7 amino acids. Antigen-specific clonotypes were called with the MANAFEST web app on the basis of expansion relative to the reference and to other culture wells. A clone was considered positive if significant expansion relative to the reference culture was observed in 2 of 3 replicate wells at an FDR below 0.05. To be called positive, a clone also had to show significant expansion compared with every other tandem well and an odds ratio greater than 5. CDR3 homology was quantified as pairwise Levenshtein distance, calculated with the stringdist R package after three terminal residues were trimmed from each end. The clones in this table, taken by TCRdb from immuneACCESS, are in-frame only. Not every clone is retained; where verified, under half of the shortfall comes from an unresolved V gene, and the cause of the rest is unknown. The V and J calls and the clone size are those of that table, but D and trimming were determined from the DNA. The sample table holds about 20,000 clones, of which more than 60% were seen once. The top ten clones comprise roughly a sixth of the sample.

From its cysteine to its phenylalanine, the CDR3 spans 14 amino acids. Left in the record is the CDR3 DNA by itself, 42 bases read in frame from the first base. V is clipped by 2 bases and J by 3 bases, and the sequence between their germline boundaries is 10 bases long. The germline V gene provides CDR1 SGHAT and CDR2 FQNNGV. The TCR was taken from a human donor in good health. Specimen: CD4+ T cells from PBMCs, cultured in vitro. The rearrangement combines TRBV11-2 with TRBJ1-2; the D segment cannot be called with confidence. The CDR3 has the sequence CASSLLPVYYGYTF. The nucleotide sequence is given as TGTGCCAGCAGCTTATTGCCCGTTTACTATGGCTACACCTTC.